The 22 T cell receptor beta chains below were found in one sample sequenced in a study of long-term antiretroviral therapy in people with HIV. The assay used was immunoSEQ (version v3.0), run at survey level. Clones were sequenced by immunoSEQ multiplex PCR, and TCRdb holds only the in-frame ones, with some missing. Among fewer than 20,000 clones listed, about four fifths were seen once. The sample was unsorted PBMCs, taken at the start of antiretroviral therapy. These receptors were obtained from a man aged 30 to 45 with HIV.

This clone is a singleton in its sample. This chain joins TRBV4-2 and TRBJ1-6; perhaps TRBD1 as D (6 bases). Trimming pared 4 bases from V and 3 bases from J, leaving 10 bases between. Germline-derived CDR1 and CDR2 are LGHNA and YNFKEQ. The CDR3 has 15 residues. CDR3 sequence: CASSPGTRYNSPLHF. DNA for the CDR3: TGTGCCAGCAGCCCCGGGACACGCTATAATTCACCCCTCCACTTT.

This clone is labeled medium-sized. The chain joins TRBV5-8 to TRBJ2-7, with TRBD1 as a possible D gene (6 bases). Germline V gene data show CDR1 as SGHTS and CDR2 as YDEGEE. V was trimmed by 3 bases and J by 3 bases, leaving 19 bases between them. This CDR3 has 16 residues. The DNA of the CDR3 is TGTGCCAGCAGCTCGTTAAAGACAGGTGGGATCTACGAGCAGTACTTC. It specifies CASSSLKTGGIYEQYF.

The rearrangement links TRBV6-5 to TRBJ2-2; 9 positions agree with TRBD1. Germline V gives CDR1 MNHEY, CDR2 SVGAGI. The length of the CDR3 is 14 residues. V dropped 5 bases and J dropped 7; count of bases not matched to a gene: 5. The chain's CDR3 is CASSNRGRGGELFF. The DNA for the CDR3 is TGTGCCAGCAGTAACAGGGGGCGCGGCGGGGAGCTGTTTTTT.

The chain recombines TRBV19 with TRBJ2-3; TRBD1 aligns across 8 bases. The J segment lost 0 bases and the V segment lost 8 bases, leaving 10 bases of the junction unmatched. The CDR3 sequence is 16 residues long. Germline V gene lookup returns CDR1 LNHDA and CDR2 SQIVND (reference sequence). CDR3: CASRETGASSTDTQYF. In DNA form, the CDR3 reads TGTGCCAGTCGGGAGACAGGGGCCAGTAGCACAGATACGCAGTATTTT.

This clone has a single count. The gene calls are TRBV28 and TRBJ1-1; D remains unclear. The CDR3 loop spans 17 amino acids. Germline values: CDR1 MDHEN, CDR2 SYDVKM. Between the trimmed V and J ends, which lost 4 bases and 3 bases, there was a span of 21 bases. DNA for the CDR3: TGTGCCAGCAGTTACGAAACCCCGGGTTTCACCCACACTGAAGCTTTCTTT. It encodes CASSYETPGFTHTEAFF.

This clone appeared a few times. The CDR3 protein is CASSHRGSTYEQYF. The CDR3 nucleotides are TGTGCCAGCAGCCACAGGGGGAGCACCTACGAGCAGTACTTC. The chain employs TRBV14 and TRBJ2-7, with 7 bases that match TRBD1. This CDR3 is 14 amino acids long. Trimming took 3 bases from V and 2 from J; bases not matched to a gene: 4. Looked up from germline, CDR1 is SGHDN and CDR2 is FVKESK.

The V and J genes are TRBV23-1 and TRBJ2-4; tentatively, D is TRBD1 (6 bases). TRBV23-1 is an open reading frame, and its role is uncertain. This CDR3 contains 16 residues. The V end was cut by 5 bases, the J end by 0 bases, with 14 bases between. CDR3: CASSTEQGRAKNIQYF. CDR3 nucleotides: TGCGCCAGCAGTACTGAACAGGGTAGAGCCAAAAACATTCAGTACTTC.

The chain combines TRBV15 with TRBJ1-1; D not resolved. Deletions cut 0 bases from V and 3 bases from J, with 17 bases between. Germline CDR1 LNHNV, CDR2 YYDKDF (reference sequence). The CDR3 has 17 amino acids. CDR3 in DNA: TGTGCCACCAGCAGAGAGGCACAGTTCGGGTCCCACACTGAAGCTTTCTTT. It is translated as CATSREAQFGSHTEAFF. The full variable domain, completed using reference TRBV15 and TRBJ1-1, is DAMVIQNPRYQVTQFGKPVTLSCSQTLNHNVMYWYQQKSSQAPKLLFHYYDKDFNNEADTPDNFQSRRPNTSFCFLDIRSPGLGDTAMYLCATSREAQFGSHTEAFFGQGTRLTVV.

This sequence joins TRBV5-5 and TRBJ2-1; 8 nucleotides align to TRBD2. The CDR3 has 14 amino acids. Germline V gives CDR1 SGHKS, CDR2 YYEKEE (reference sequence). J was trimmed by 9 bases and V by 1 base; bases with no gene match: 6. CDR3 nucleotide sequence: TGTGCCAGCAGCTTGTTAGCGGGGTACGTTGAGCAGTTCTTC. Translated: CASSLLAGYVEQFF.

This sequence joins TRBV5-4 and TRBJ2-5; D ambiguous. The CDR3 spans 14 residues. Deletions cut 0 bases from V and 2 bases from J, with 8 bases between. CDR1 SGHNT and CDR2 YYREEE come from the germline V gene (reference sequence). The CDR3, as DNA: TGTGCCAGCAGCTTGGATCCCAGTCAAGAGACCCAGTACTTC. Protein: CASSLDPSQETQYF. Full variable domain (outside the CDR3, taken from reference TRBV5-4 and TRBJ2-5): ETGVTQSPTHLIKTRGQQVTLRCSSQSGHNTVSWYQQALGQGPQFIFQYYREEENGRGNFPPRFSGLQFPNYSSELNVNALELDDSALYLCASSLDPSQETQYFGPGTRLLVL.

The chain combines TRBV7-2 with TRBJ2-1; 11 nucleotides align to TRBD2. The CDR3 loop spans 16 amino acids. Germline values: CDR1 SGHTA, CDR2 FQGNSA. The trim removed 4 bases at V and 10 bases at J, leaving 12 bases unmatched. The CDR3: CASSSEGTSGFFEQFF. In DNA form, the CDR3 reads TGTGCCAGCAGCTCCGAGGGGACTAGCGGTTTTTTCGAGCAGTTCTTC.

This clone counts as medium-sized. The J gene is TRBJ2-7, the V gene TRBV19, with 11 bases that match TRBD2. Germline V gives CDR1 LNHDA, CDR2 SQIVND (reference sequence). The CDR3 is 12 amino acids. With V trimmed by 8 bases and J by 3 bases, 0 bases remained unmatched. In DNA, the CDR3 is TGTGCCAGTGGACTAGCGGGCTACGAGCAGTACTTC. It codes for CASGLAGYEQYF.

The chain combines TRBV7-9 with TRBJ2-3; 8 bases match TRBD2. The CDR3 contains 15 residues. From germline, CDR1 is SEHNR and CDR2 FQNEAQ (reference sequence). V lost 5 bases to trimming and J lost 0 bases; unmatched junction nucleotides: 4. The CDR3 loop reads CASSKAGVSTDTQYF. The CDR3 nucleotides read TGTGCCAGCAGCAAAGCGGGAGTTAGCACAGATACGCAGTATTTT.

This chain joins TRBV7-2 and TRBJ2-7; 8 bases map to TRBD1. Germline V lookup: CDR1 SGHTA, CDR2 FQGNSA. After removal of 5 bases from V and 3 bases from J, the junction contained 9 bases not matched to a gene. The CDR3 has 15 residues. The CDR3 loop reads CASSAYLQGDYEQYF. The CDR3 region has the DNA TGTGCCAGCAGCGCATACCTACAGGGGGACTACGAGCAGTACTTC. The entire variable domain, with the rest obtained from reference TRBV7-2 and TRBJ2-7, is as follows: GAGVSQSPSNKVTEKGKDVELRCDPISGHTALYWYRQSLGQGLEFLIYFQGNSAPDKSGLPSDRFSAERTGGSVSTLTIQRTQQEDSAVYLCASSAYLQGDYEQYFGPGTRLTVT.

With regard to this clone: The junction does not match germline at one end; this may be a read error. The CDR3 DNA follows: TGTGCCAGTAGTATGTCGAGCGTCCGTTTT. Translation: CASSMSSVRF. The rearrangement joins TRBV19 to TRBJ1-1; D is undetermined. This CDR3 comprises 10 residues. CDR1 and CDR2 from the germline V gene are LNHDA and SQIVND (reference sequence).

The J gene is TRBJ1-3, the V gene TRBV6-6, with no clear D. V was cut by 7 bases and J by 7 bases, with 14 bases left in between. The CDR3 runs to 13 residues. Germline loops: CDR1 MNHNY, CDR2 SVGAGI (reference sequence). CDR3 in amino acids: CASTPSVLNTIYF. The CDR3 DNA sequence: TGTGCCAGCACCCCCTCTGTATTGAACACCATATATTTT.

This rearrangement joins TRBV5-1 to TRBJ2-7; D assignment may be TRBD1 or TRBD2 (5 bases each). The CDR3 spans 13 residues. In germline, CDR1 is SGHRS, CDR2 YFSETQ. Trimming pared 1 base from V and 6 bases from J, leaving 11 bases between. The CDR3 spells CASSLQTRGEQYF. In DNA, the CDR3 is TGCGCCAGCAGCTTGCAAACTAGGGGCGAGCAGTACTTC.

The chain couples TRBV27 to TRBJ2-7; 12 bases line up with TRBD2. Trimming took 5 bases from V and 4 from J; bases not matched to a gene: 18. The length of the CDR3 is 19 residues. Looked up from germline, CDR1 is MNHEY and CDR2 is SMNVEV (reference sequence). CDR3 sequence (DNA): TGTGCCAGCAGTAGGGGCTTGCGACTAGCGGGAGTTAGAGGGTACGAGCAGTACTTC. Translating it yields CASSRGLRLAGVRGYEQYF.

The chain carries TRBV9 and TRBJ2-6, with D unresolved. The CDR3 covers 18 residues. The germline gives CDR1 SGDLS, CDR2 YYNGEE. V shed 0 bases and J shed 0 bases, with 13 bases lying between them. DNA of the CDR3: TGTGCCAGCAGCGTAGACTCAGCAGGTAGCTCTGGGGCCAACGTCCTGACTTTC. Translation gives CASSVDSAGSSGANVLTF.

This clone was picked up one time. V usage is TRBV2 and J usage is TRBJ1-2; no firm D call. Trimming cost V 3 bases and J 3 bases, with 17 bases left between them. The CDR3 has 16 residues. CDR1 is SNHLY and CDR2 is FYNNEI in the germline V gene. The CDR3, as DNA: TGTGCCAGCAGTGAGTTCGTCAGCAAGGAGGACTATGGCTACACCTTC. Its protein product is CASSEFVSKEDYGYTF. Filled out from reference TRBV2 and TRBJ1-2, the complete variable domain reads EPEVTQTPSHQVTQMGQEVILRCVPISNHLYFYWYRQILGQKVEFLVSFYNNEISEKSEIFDDQFSVERPDGSNFTLKIRSTKLEDSAMYFCASSEFVSKEDYGYTFGSGTRLTVV.

The rearrangement joins TRBV5-1 to TRBJ2-2; 7 positions agree with TRBD1. V shed 0 bases and J 6 bases; nucleotides not matched to a gene: 5. Germline assignment: CDR1 SGHRS and CDR2 YFSETQ. The CDR3 runs to 15 residues. The CDR3 DNA reads as TGCGCCAGCAGCTTGGGGCAGGGGGTCCCCGGGGAGCTGTTTTTT. Translating gives CASSLGQGVPGELFF. The entire variable domain, with the rest obtained from reference TRBV5-1 and TRBJ2-2, is as follows: KAGVTQTPRYLIKTRGQQVTLSCSPISGHRSVSWYQQTPGQGLQFLFEYFSETQRNKGNFPGRFSGRQFSNSRSEMNVSTLELGDSALYLCASSLGQGVPGELFFGEGSRLTVL.

The J gene is TRBJ2-5, the V gene TRBV5-5; 15 positions match TRBD2. The V and J ends lost 3 bases and 5 bases, in that order; junction bases with no gene match: 5. Per germline, CDR1 SGHKS and CDR2 YYEKEE (reference sequence). This CDR3 has 16 amino acids. CDR3 in amino acids: CASSWGLAGGAETQYF. CDR3 sequence (DNA): TGTGCCAGCAGCTGGGGACTAGCGGGGGGTGCGGAGACCCAGTACTTC. Full variable domain (missing parts from reference TRBV5-5 and TRBJ2-5): DAGVTQSPTHLIKTRGQQVTLRCSPISGHKSVSWYQQVLGQGPQFIFQYYEKEERGRGNFPDRFSARQFPNYSSELNVNALLLGDSALYLCASSWGLAGGAETQYFGPGTRLLVL.